The T cell receptor beta chain described here comes from a study of vaccination effects on CD4 cells after COVID-19. Across the whole study: Of the BNT162b2 and mRNA-1273 vaccines, participants received two doses of one or the other. Researchers reported culturing a few million PBMC in each well, adding 8 to 10 IU/ml IL-2 and roughly 10 ug/ml peptides. The study, taken as a whole, reports: Common cold coronaviruses were cross-recognized by only 1 of 255 vaccine-induced clones in healthy vaccinees.

As concerns this clone: What it binds is unknown.

When ten to eleven days of culture had elapsed, CD4+ T cells were isolated. Days 3 and 7 saw half the medium replaced with IL-2 medium. Profiling relied on immunoSEQ multiplex PCR, and the TCRdb table lists in-frame clones only, not all of them. The repertoire holds 31,000 or so clones, with 70% as singletons. The germline gives CDR1 MNHEY, CDR2 SVGAGI. The CDR3 is 15 residues long. Trimming shortened V by 5 bases and J by 4 bases, and 15 bases separated the two germline ends. This specimen was CD4+ T cells from PBMCs cultured without peptide, taken before COVID-19 vaccination. The rearrangement links TRBV6-5 to TRBJ1-3, with D possibly TRBD1 on 6 matching bases. This receptor was taken from a human donor who received a COVID-19 vaccine. CDR3 amino acids: CASSPQGAAGNTIYF. The CDR3 nucleotides are TGTGCCAGCAGTCCACAGGGCGCTGCGGGAAACACCATATATTTT.